The clone carrying this T cell receptor (beta chain) has only one observation. Its cognate antigen is unknown. The ends were cut back, 3 bases at V and 2 bases at J, with 10 bases in the middle. Looked up from germline, CDR1 is DFQATT and CDR2 is SNEGSKA (reference sequence). This CDR3 is 13 amino acids long. Constant-segment-primed 5'RACE gave TCR alpha and TCR beta cDNA libraries with sample barcodes and UMIs. Via MiXCR, TCRdb re-called the 5' RACE reads, giving one row per CDR3 protein. The sample lists about 270,000 distinct CDR3 sequences, around 15% occurring once. These data originate in a study of T-cell memory formation after mild COVID-19. Turning to the study itself: TCR clusters were mostly confined to one donor each. Notes on the study in general: CD4+ contracting clones were found mainly in CM and EM, and CD8+ ones in EMRA.

Sequences were obtained from PBMCs or a T cell subset sorted from them (not recorded which). J is TRBJ1-2 and V is TRBV20-1; D is uncertain. The clonotype originates from a young man who had mild COVID-19 (a few samples of this study predate the infection). Cell type and time point are not known. The CDR3 bases are TGCAGTGCTAGCCCCGGGATCAACTATGGCTACACCTTC. It translates to CSASPGINYGYTF.